This T cell receptor beta chain stems from a study of T cell repertoires in cytomegalovirus infection (dated by TCRdb to the late 2010s). The study in broad terms: Donor HLA type was relevant to the analysis, as public TCR beta signatures indicated carriage of CMV infection together with the matching HLA type.

Reading the germline V gene (reference sequence) gives CDR1 LNHDA and CDR2 SQIVND. The junction shows trimming of 6 bases on V and 0 bases on J, plus 15 bases between the germline ends. The CDR3 starts with the cysteine, ends with the phenylalanine, and has 16 residues. The DNA shown is the 48-base CDR3, in frame from base 1. TCRdb shows the sequencer as Illumina HiSeq 1500. In-frame beta chains were kept once TCRdb had trimmed the public reads at Q25 with fastp and called clones with MiXCR. CDR3 protein sequences are deduplicated, and each keeps its most common genes and DNA. The sample profile shows fewer than 550,000 distinct CDR3 sequences; more than 15% of them were found once. Approximately 24% of the sample rests with the top ten. Overall study results and their limits: The ex vivo response was dominated by HLA-C-restricted CMV-specific TCR beta clonotypes, and the single most frequent clonotype in two of eight donors was supplied by these HLA-C-restricted clonotypes. In both this cohort and an independent roughly 400-donor cohort, the cumulative frequency of public TCR beta family members distinguished carriers of CMV infection plus the relevant HLA type.

Concerning this clonotype: Its antigen remains undetermined. Base qualities are missing; no much larger clone stands one base away.

This TCR came from a human donor in good health (CMV status not recorded). Some clones in this sample may be carry-over from other donors' samples. Specimen: CD8+ T cells from PBMCs. The chain links TRBV19 with TRBJ1-5; TRBD1 is perhaps the D gene, given 6 matching bases. In nucleotide form, the sequence is TGTGCCAGTAGGGGGGGGGGCGGATATAGCAATCAGCCCCAGCATTTT. Its product reads: CASRGGGGYSNQPQHF.